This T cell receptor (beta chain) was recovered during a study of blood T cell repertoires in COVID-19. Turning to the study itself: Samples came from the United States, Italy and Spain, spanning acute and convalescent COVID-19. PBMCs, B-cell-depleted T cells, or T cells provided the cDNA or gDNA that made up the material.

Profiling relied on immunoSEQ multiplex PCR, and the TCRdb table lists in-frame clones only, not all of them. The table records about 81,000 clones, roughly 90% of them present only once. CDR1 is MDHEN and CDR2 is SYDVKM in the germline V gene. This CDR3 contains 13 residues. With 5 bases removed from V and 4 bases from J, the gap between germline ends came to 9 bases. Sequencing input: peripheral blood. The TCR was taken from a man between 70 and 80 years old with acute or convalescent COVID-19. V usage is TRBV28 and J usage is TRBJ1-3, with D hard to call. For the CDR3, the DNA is TGTGCCAGCAGTGCGACGGGGGGAAACACCATATATTTT. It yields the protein CASSATGGNTIYF.